Following are 8 T cell receptor beta chains from one sample sequenced in a study of blood T cell repertoires in COVID-19. Clones were read by immunoSEQ multiplex PCR, and TCRdb kept only the in-frame ones, dropping some. The table has 60,000 to 90,000 clones, approximately 80% seen once. What was sequenced was peripheral blood. Receptors were obtained from a man in his 60s with active or convalescent COVID-19.

V gene TRBV2 combines with J gene TRBJ2-3, with TRBD2 matching over 14 bases. This CDR3 contains 20 residues. Germline assignment: CDR1 SNHLY and CDR2 FYNNEI. V was pared by 2 bases and J by 0 bases, with 10 bases of the junction left unmatched. This CDR3 reads CASSEWVGLAGAPSTDTQYF. CDR3 in DNA: TGTGCCAGCAGTGAATGGGTGGGACTAGCGGGGGCCCCTAGCACAGATACGCAGTATTTT.

The CDR3 nucleotides read TGTGCCAGCAGTTACTCGACGACAGGGGTTTCGGGCTACACCTTC. Protein: CASSYSTTGVSGYTF. The V and J genes are TRBV6-5 and TRBJ1-2, with 8 bases lining up with TRBD1. Trimming at V came to 0 bases and at J to 8 bases, leaving 8 bases not matched to a gene. The CDR3 has 15 amino acids. Germline V gene data show CDR1 as MNHEY and CDR2 as SVGAGI.

This clone was detected only a few times. The chain is built from TRBV7-2 and TRBJ2-7; D remains unclear. The CDR3 contains 15 residues. CDR1 and CDR2 from the germline V gene are SGHTA and FQGNSA. The germline V and J ends were trimmed by 4 bases and 1 base, with 14 bases remaining between them. The CDR3: CASSSSLIRSYEQYF. CDR3 nucleotide sequence: TGTGCCAGCAGCTCTTCCTTGATCCGGTCCTACGAGCAGTACTTC.

The chain uses TRBV2 and TRBJ2-3, with a weak D call TRBD2 (5 bases). Germline V gene sequence: CDR1 SNHLY, CDR2 FYNNEI. V shed 1 base and J shed 1 base, with 12 bases lying between them. This CDR3 comprises 16 residues. In DNA form, the CDR3 reads TGTGCCAGCAGTGAAGATGATAGCGTGGGCACAGATACGCAGTATTTT. Its protein is CASSEDDSVGTDTQYF.

V and J are TRBV5-3 and TRBJ1-5; TRBD1 matches at 8 bases. TRBV5-3 is designated an ORF whose function remains uncertain. The V gene end was trimmed by 0 bases and the J gene end by 6 bases; junction bases not matched to a gene: 8. The CDR3 loop spans 16 amino acids. This chain's CDR3 is CARSLEGRGRCQPQHF. In nucleotides, the CDR3 is TGTGCCAGAAGCTTGGAGGGCAGGGGGCGTTGTCAGCCCCAGCATTTT.

This clone was seen only a few times. The CDR3 region is CATRQSGSYEQYF. CDR3 nucleotides: TGTGCCACCAGACAATCGGGCTCCTACGAGCAGTACTTC. The chain carries TRBV25-1 and TRBJ2-7; unclear D gene. This CDR3 is built from 13 residues. The germline CDR1 and CDR2 sequences are MGHDK and SYGVNS. Between the trimmed V and J ends, which lost 10 bases and 0 bases, there was a span of 13 bases.

The chain employs TRBV11-2 and TRBJ2-1, with TRBD2 matching over 7 bases. V was pared by 5 bases and J by 7 bases, with 11 bases of the junction left unmatched. This CDR3 has 15 amino acids. The germline gives CDR1 SGHAT, CDR2 FQNNGV. The CDR3 loop is CASSPSLAGDNEQFF. For the CDR3, the DNA is TGTGCCAGCAGCCCATCTTTGGCGGGGGATAATGAGCAGTTCTTC.

This chain uses TRBV3-1 (or the pseudogene TRBV3-2) with TRBJ2-1, with 9 nucleotides matching TRBD2. After removal of 4 bases from V and 9 bases from J, the junction contained 10 bases not matched to a gene. CDR3 length equals 15 residues. Germline assignment: CDR1 LGHDT and CDR2 YNNKEL (reference sequence). The CDR3 is CASSLHAGGLGEQFF. The CDR3 DNA follows: TGTGCCAGCAGCCTCCATGCGGGGGGGCTGGGTGAGCAGTTCTTC.